The 32 T cell receptor beta chains below all came from one sample that was sequenced in a study of Ad26.COV2.S vaccination and SARS-CoV-2 variants. Specified treatment: some 20 received Ad26.COV2.S at low or high dose, single or two shots; 5 received placebo; per-sample allocation not given. Samples analyzed were those drawn on day 63 after the first vaccine or placebo injection. Sequencing was performed with immunoSEQ multiplex PCR; in TCRdb, only in-frame clones are kept and a portion is missing. The sample lists roughly 350,000 clones; more than 85% were seen once. The source material was peripheral blood, sampled in a trial of Ad26.COV2.S vaccine versus placebo. These receptors were obtained from a person aged 18 to 59 who received the Ad26.COV2.S COVID-19 vaccine or a placebo.

The chain joins TRBV19 to TRBJ1-2; TRBD1 aligns across 9 bases. The junction had 8 bases not matched to a gene; V was cut back by 3 bases and J by 6 bases. In germline, CDR1 is LNHDA, CDR2 SQIVND (reference sequence). The CDR3 runs to 15 residues. CDR3 sequence reads: CASSIGTGFWDGYTF. CDR3 nucleotide sequence: TGTGCCAGTAGTATCGGGACAGGGTTTTGGGATGGCTACACCTTC.

The table lists this clone with a few counts. This sequence joins TRBV6-5 and TRBJ2-2; D is unresolved. Trimming stripped 5 bases from V and 9 bases from J, with 10 bases between. Germline-derived CDR1 and CDR2 are MNHEY and SVGAGI. CDR3 size: 12 residues. The CDR3 sequence: CASSTNTRELFF. CDR3 sequence (DNA): TGTGCCAGCAGTACCAATACCCGGGAGCTGTTTTTT.

This chain uses TRBV20-1 with TRBJ2-1, with TRBD2 identical over 8 bases. The V gene end was trimmed by 3 bases and the J gene end by 6 bases; junction bases not matched to a gene: 7. CDR1 is DFQATT and CDR2 is SNEGSKA in the germline V gene (reference sequence). This CDR3 is built from 14 residues. CDR3 protein: CSASARGGLNEQFF. CDR3 coding DNA: TGCAGTGCTAGTGCTCGGGGGGGCCTCAATGAGCAGTTCTTC.

This rearrangement joins TRBV7-3 to TRBJ2-3; unclear D gene. The CDR3 length is 11 residues. The germline V gene encodes CDR1 SGHTA and CDR2 FQGTGA. V was pared by 7 bases and J by 6 bases, with 8 bases between. Here the CDR3 reads CASKSTDTQYF. CDR3 coding DNA: TGTGCCAGCAAGTCGACCGATACGCAGTATTTT.

This clone was recorded once. The V and J genes are TRBV7-9 and TRBJ2-1, with a possible D match to TRBD1 (5 bases). Germline assignment: CDR1 SEHNR and CDR2 FQNEAQ (reference sequence). V was shortened by 3 bases and J by 8 bases, with 11 bases between the two germline ends. CDR3 size: 13 residues. CDR3 in amino acids: CASSLGQGYEQFF. The CDR3 DNA follows: TGTGCCAGCAGCTTGGGTCAGGGCTATGAGCAGTTCTTC.

V gene TRBV27 combines with J gene TRBJ2-5; tentative D call: TRBD2 (5 bases). From germline, CDR1 is MNHEY and CDR2 SMNVEV (reference sequence). This CDR3 contains 15 residues. Trimming pared 6 bases from V and 2 bases from J, leaving 16 bases between. In nucleotides, the CDR3 is TGTGCCAGCAGCTCCCCGGCGGGTGATCAAGAGACCCAGTACTTC. It codes for CASSSPAGDQETQYF.

This chain uses TRBV5-1 with TRBJ2-5; 8 nucleotides match TRBD1. Germline values: CDR1 SGHRS, CDR2 YFSETQ. Trimming took 4 bases from V and 5 from J; bases not matched to a gene: 1. The CDR3 is 12 residues long. This CDR3 reads CASSRQGETQYF. CDR3 sequence (DNA): TGCGCCAGCAGCCGACAGGGGGAGACCCAGTACTTC.

The V and J genes are TRBV27 and TRBJ2-3; possible D gene TRBD1, 5 bases. This CDR3 has 16 residues. The germline CDR1 and CDR2 sequences are MNHEY and SMNVEV (reference sequence). The V and J ends lost 3 bases and 0 bases respectively, with 13 bases between them. The CDR3 spells CASSFIPTESTDTQYF. The CDR3 bases are TGTGCCAGCAGTTTTATCCCGACAGAGAGCACAGATACGCAGTATTTT.

The V and J genes are TRBV4-2 and TRBJ2-1, with 14 bases identical to TRBD2. The germline CDR1 and CDR2 sequences are LGHNA and YNFKEQ. The V segment lost 0 bases and the J segment 8 bases; nucleotides outside the gene matches: 6. The CDR3 extends over 17 amino acids. The chain's CDR3 is CASSQDLGLAGGYEQFF. The CDR3 coding sequence is TGTGCCAGCAGCCAAGACCTAGGACTAGCGGGAGGATATGAGCAGTTCTTC.

The CDR3 sequence: CASSLWGTGANTGELFF. The CDR3 DNA reads TGTGCCAGCAGTTTATGGGGGACAGGGGCGAACACCGGGGAGCTGTTTTTT. This sequence joins TRBV27 and TRBJ2-2; 10 nucleotides agree with TRBD1. The CDR3 has 17 residues. V lost 1 base, J lost 0 bases, and 2 bases stayed unmatched. Germline CDR1 MNHEY, CDR2 SMNVEV (reference sequence).

The chain uses TRBV9 and TRBJ2-2; no reliable D call. CDR1 is SGDLS and CDR2 is YYNGEE in the germline V gene. Trimming pared 0 bases from V and 3 bases from J, leaving 9 bases between. This CDR3 region has 15 residues. The CDR3 DNA follows: TGTGCCAGCAGCGTAGATGGCAGCTACACCGGGGAGCTGTTTTTT. It encodes CASSVDGSYTGELFF.

The chain combines TRBV18 with TRBJ1-2, with 8 bases aligning to TRBD1. This CDR3 region has 16 residues. Unmatched junction bases numbered 8, after V lost 3 bases and J lost 2 bases. The germline gives CDR1 KGHSH, CDR2 LQKENI. CDR3 sequence: CASSPGQANPNYGYTF. The CDR3 DNA reads TGTGCCAGCTCACCGGGACAGGCAAACCCAAACTATGGCTACACCTTC.

V is TRBV2 and J is TRBJ1-2; D gene uncertain. The CDR3 length is 13 residues. CDR1 and CDR2 from the germline V gene are SNHLY and FYNNEI. Trimming stripped 2 bases from V and 6 bases from J, with 10 bases between. The CDR3 region is CASSEFRSDGYTF. In nucleotides, the CDR3 is TGTGCCAGCAGTGAATTTCGGTCGGATGGCTACACCTTC.

A word on this clone: Distinct nucleotide sequences in the sample also encode this CDR3. The rearrangement joins TRBV9 to TRBJ1-1, with 10 bases identical to TRBD1. Trimming took 5 bases from V and 3 from J; bases not matched to a gene: 7. Germline lookup yields CDR1 SGDLS and CDR2 YYNGEE. The CDR3 runs to 15 residues. CDR3 nucleotides: TGTGCCAGCAGTGTTTCCGGGACAGGGGACACTGAAGCTTTCTTT. Translating gives CASSVSGTGDTEAFF.

This clone is a singleton in its sample. The rearrangement joins TRBV6-1 to TRBJ2-1, with a weak D call TRBD2 (6 bases). The CDR3 spans 15 residues. V shed 2 bases and J shed 6 bases, with 14 bases lying between them. Germline values: CDR1 MNHNS, CDR2 SASEGT. DNA of the CDR3: TGTGCCAGCAGTGAAACGCGACTAGGTTTCAATGAGCAGTTCTTC. Its translation: CASSETRLGFNEQFF.

The V gene is TRBV28, the J gene TRBJ2-5, with 9 bases matching TRBD2. CDR3 length: 15 amino acids. The germline V gene encodes CDR1 MDHEN and CDR2 SYDVKM. V trimming: 3 bases; J trimming: 6 bases; junction bases outside the gene matches: 8. DNA for the CDR3: TGTGCCAGCAGTTTTTTGCGGGAGGGCCCGAAGACCCAGTACTTC. Protein product: CASSFLREGPKTQYF.

The chain carries TRBV5-1 and TRBJ1-1, with D unclear. The V gene's germline CDR1 is SGHRS and CDR2 YFSETQ. The CDR3 is 13 amino acids. V lost 4 bases and J lost 1, with 8 bases in between. The CDR3 loop reads CASSRTENTEAFF. Written as DNA, the CDR3 is TGCGCCAGCAGCCGTACAGAGAACACTGAAGCTTTCTTT.

The chain employs TRBV3-1 (or the pseudogene TRBV3-2) and TRBJ1-1; D might be TRBD1 (6 bases). The germline gives CDR1 LGHDT, CDR2 YNNKEL (reference sequence). CDR3 length: 15 amino acids. V gave up 2 bases and J gave up 7 bases, with 17 bases separating them. The CDR3 DNA sequence: TGTGCCAGCAGCCAATGGGGGGGCAAAAGGGTTGAAGCTTTCTTT. The encoded protein is CASSQWGGKRVEAFF.

This clone was seen just once. J is TRBJ1-2 and V is TRBV5-1, with a tentative D call TRBD1 (6 bases). V was pared by 0 bases and J by 3 bases, with 9 bases between. This CDR3 spans 14 amino acids. Germline-derived CDR1 and CDR2 are SGHRS and YFSETQ. The CDR3 loop is CASSLAPGDYGYTF. DNA for the CDR3: TGCGCCAGCAGCTTGGCCCCAGGGGACTATGGCTACACCTTC.

The chain couples TRBV13 to TRBJ2-7; 7 nucleotides align to TRBD2. Germline lookup yields CDR1 PRHDT and CDR2 FYEKMQ (reference sequence). CDR3 length: 16 residues. With V trimmed by 0 bases and J by 6 bases, 11 bases remained unmatched. The CDR3 DNA is TGTGCCAGCAGCTTAGGCATTGGACTAGGAGTCGTCGAGCAGTACTTC. Protein product: CASSLGIGLGVVEQYF.

The chain's CDR3 is CASRRGQDTQYF. CDR3 DNA sequence: TGTGCCAGCCGGAGGGGGCAAGATACGCAGTATTTT. The chain couples TRBV7-9 to TRBJ2-3, with D possibly being TRBD1 (7 bases). This CDR3 contains 12 residues. Germline CDR1 and CDR2: SEHNR and FQNEAQ (reference sequence). V gave up 8 bases and J gave up 5 bases, with 11 bases separating them.

This clone turned up a few times. This chain joins TRBV27 and TRBJ1-6; the match to TRBD1 covers 9 bases. This CDR3 has 14 amino acids. The germline gives CDR1 MNHEY, CDR2 SMNVEV (reference sequence). V dropped 6 bases and J dropped 10; count of bases not matched to a gene: 7. CDR3 sequence: CASSPDRGWSPLHF. CDR3 nucleotide sequence: TGTGCCAGCAGCCCGGACAGGGGTTGGTCACCCCTCCACTTT.

The chain employs TRBV30 and TRBJ1-4, with 8 bases fitting TRBD1. Germline CDR1 and CDR2: GTSNPN and SVGIG (reference sequence). This CDR3 has 14 amino acids. J lost 8 bases, V lost 4 bases, and 9 bases had no gene match. Here the CDR3 reads CAWKSPRGREKLFF. The CDR3 coding sequence is TGTGCCTGGAAGAGCCCCAGGGGGCGCGAAAAACTGTTTTTT.

The V gene is TRBV13, the J gene TRBJ1-1; the match to TRBD1 covers 10 bases. The CDR3 sequence is 15 residues long. V lost 6 bases and J lost 5; bases outside the gene matches: 9. CDR1 PRHDT and CDR2 FYEKMQ come from the germline V gene (reference sequence). The chain's CDR3 is CASSYTGTGVTEAFF. In DNA form, the CDR3 reads TGTGCCAGCAGTTATACCGGGACAGGGGTAACTGAAGCTTTCTTT.

This clone was seen a handful of times. In nucleotides, the CDR3 is TGCGCCAGCAGCCAAAAGCTGGACAGCTACGAGCAGTACTTC. Amino acid sequence: CASSQKLDSYEQYF. The V gene is TRBV4-1, the J gene TRBJ2-7; D might be TRBD1 (6 bases). Germline-derived CDR1 and CDR2 are MGHRA and YSYEKL. The CDR3 length is 14 residues. The V end lost 2 bases, the J end lost 3 bases, and 11 bases lay between the germline ends.

CDR3 DNA sequence: TGTGCCAGCAGTGAAGACGGGACGGCCAAAAATTCACCCCTCCACTTT. It yields the protein CASSEDGTAKNSPLHF. V usage is TRBV2 and J usage is TRBJ1-6; a weak D match, TRBD1 (5 bases). Germline V lookup: CDR1 SNHLY, CDR2 FYNNEI. The CDR3 is 16 residues long. Trimming removed 1 base from V and 7 bases from J, with 14 bases in between. Supplemented by reference TRBV2 and TRBJ1-6, the full variable domain reads EPEVTQTPSHQVTQMGQEVILRCVPISNHLYFYWYRQILGQKVEFLVSFYNNEISEKSEIFDDQFSVERPDGSNFTLKIRSTKLEDSAMYFCASSEDGTAKNSPLHFGNGTRLTVT.

This clone was picked up one time. The chain joins TRBV6-5 to TRBJ2-7; perhaps TRBD2 as D (7 bases). Between the trimmed V and J ends, which lost 8 bases and 2 bases, there was a span of 16 bases. The CDR3 is 14 amino acids. Germline values: CDR1 MNHEY, CDR2 SVGAGI. CDR3 nucleotides: TGTGCCAGCGGCGGGGGCAGGGGTACCTACGAGCAGTACTTC. It translates to CASGGGRGTYEQYF.

There are a few counts of this clone. The gene calls are TRBV20-1 and TRBJ2-7; D ambiguous. The CDR3 loop spans 11 amino acids. Deletions cut 6 bases from V and 7 bases from J, with 13 bases between. Germline-derived CDR1 and CDR2 are DFQATT and SNEGSKA (reference sequence). The CDR3 protein is CSATTIREQYF. In DNA, the CDR3 is TGCAGTGCCACCACCATTCGGGAGCAGTACTTC.

The chain carries TRBV5-6 and TRBJ1-5; 7 bases agree with TRBD1. Germline V CDR1 and CDR2: SGHDT, YYEEEE. V trimming: 0 bases; J trimming: 6 bases; junction bases outside the gene matches: 6. This CDR3 spans 15 amino acids. CDR3 protein: CASSLGGGEGQPQHF. The CDR3 DNA reads as TGTGCCAGCAGCTTGGGAGGGGGCGAGGGTCAGCCCCAGCATTTT.

This chain connects TRBV7-9 to TRBJ2-7; weak D call: TRBD1 (6 bases). The CDR3 has 13 residues. V was cut by 5 bases and J by 3 bases, with 11 bases left in between. Germline V gene sequence: CDR1 SEHNR, CDR2 FQNEAQ (reference sequence). The DNA for the CDR3 is TGTGCCAGCAGCCACAGACAGGACTACGAGCAGTACTTC. This gives the protein CASSHRQDYEQYF.

The V call is TRBV19, the J call TRBJ2-3; D perhaps matches TRBD1 (6 bases). Germline CDR1 is LNHDA and CDR2 is SQIVND (reference sequence). The CDR3 is 14 residues long. Between the trimmed V and J ends, which lost 5 bases and 2 bases, there was a span of 11 bases. The CDR3 is CASSAYRVTDTQYF. CDR3 nucleotides: TGTGCCAGTAGTGCATACAGGGTCACAGATACGCAGTATTTT. The variable domain in full, completed from reference TRBV19 and TRBJ2-3, reads DGGITQSPKYLFRKEGQNVTLSCEQNLNHDAMYWYRQDPGQGLRLIYYSQIVNDFQKGDIAEGYSVSREKKESFPLTVTSAQKNPTAFYLCASSAYRVTDTQYFGPGTRLTVL.

Points on this clone: Other DNA sequences within the sample encode an identical CDR3. The V gene is TRBV28, the J gene TRBJ1-4; D not certain. Germline assignment: CDR1 MDHEN and CDR2 SYDVKM. This CDR3 comprises 14 residues. Trimming left V 1 base short and J 0 bases short, with 3 bases between. The CDR3 region is CASSLYATNEKLFF. CDR3 in DNA: TGTGCCAGCAGTTTATATGCAACTAATGAAAAACTGTTTTTT. Complete variable domain (other parts from reference TRBV28 and TRBJ1-4): DVKVTQSSRYLVKRTGEKVFLECVQDMDHENMFWYRQDPGLGLRLIYFSYDVKMKEKGDIPEGYSVSREKKERFSLILESASTNQTSMYLCASSLYATNEKLFFGSGTQLSVL.